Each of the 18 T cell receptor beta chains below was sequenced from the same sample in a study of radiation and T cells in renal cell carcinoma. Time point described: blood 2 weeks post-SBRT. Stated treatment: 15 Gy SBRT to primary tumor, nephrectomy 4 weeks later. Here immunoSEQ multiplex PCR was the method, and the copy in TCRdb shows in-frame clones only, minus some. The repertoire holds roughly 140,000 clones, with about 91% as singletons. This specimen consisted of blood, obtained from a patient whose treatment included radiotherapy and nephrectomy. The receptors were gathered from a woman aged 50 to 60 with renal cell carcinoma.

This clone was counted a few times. CDR3 DNA: TGTGCCACCAGCAGAGGAAGCGGGGTATTGAATGAGCAGTTCTTC. Its translation is CATSRGSGVLNEQFF. The rearrangement links TRBV15 to TRBJ2-1; 7 bases are a match to TRBD2. Germline CDR1 and CDR2: LNHNV and YYDKDF (reference sequence). CDR3 length: 15 amino acids. V shed 1 base, J shed 7 bases, and the junction held 7 bases outside the gene matches.

CDR3 bases: TGTGCCAGCAGCCCAGGGACTAGCCTATATGGCTACACCTTC. It yields the protein CASSPGTSLYGYTF. The chain uses TRBV5-6 and TRBJ1-2, with a tentative D call TRBD1 (5 bases). The CDR3 loop spans 14 amino acids. V was pared by 4 bases and J by 5 bases, with 15 bases between. Germline V gene data show CDR1 as SGHDT and CDR2 as YYEEEE.

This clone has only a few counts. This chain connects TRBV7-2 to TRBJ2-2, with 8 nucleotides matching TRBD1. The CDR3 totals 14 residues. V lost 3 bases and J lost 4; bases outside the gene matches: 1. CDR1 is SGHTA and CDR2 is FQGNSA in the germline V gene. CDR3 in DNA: TGTGCCAGCAGCTTCACAGGGGGCACCGGGGAGCTGTTTTTT. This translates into CASSFTGGTGELFF.

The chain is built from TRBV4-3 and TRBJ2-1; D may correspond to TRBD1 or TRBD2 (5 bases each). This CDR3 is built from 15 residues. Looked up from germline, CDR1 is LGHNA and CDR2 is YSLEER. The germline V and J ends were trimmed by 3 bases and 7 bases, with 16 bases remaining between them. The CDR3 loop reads CASSQGVGEWNEQFF. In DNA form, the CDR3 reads TGCGCCAGCAGCCAGGGGGTCGGTGAATGGAATGAGCAGTTCTTC.

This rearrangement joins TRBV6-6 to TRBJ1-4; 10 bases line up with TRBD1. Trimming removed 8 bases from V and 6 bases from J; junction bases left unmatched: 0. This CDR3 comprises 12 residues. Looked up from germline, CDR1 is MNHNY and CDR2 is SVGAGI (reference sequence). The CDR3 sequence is CASGQGDEKLFF. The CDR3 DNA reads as TGTGCCAGCGGACAGGGGGATGAAAAACTGTTTTTT.

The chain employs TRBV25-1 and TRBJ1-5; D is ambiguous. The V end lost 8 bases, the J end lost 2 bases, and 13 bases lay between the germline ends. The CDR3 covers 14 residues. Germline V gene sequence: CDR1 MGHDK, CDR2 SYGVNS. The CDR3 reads CASGLNEGNQPQHF. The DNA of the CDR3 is TGTGCCAGCGGTTTAAACGAGGGCAATCAGCCCCAGCATTTT.

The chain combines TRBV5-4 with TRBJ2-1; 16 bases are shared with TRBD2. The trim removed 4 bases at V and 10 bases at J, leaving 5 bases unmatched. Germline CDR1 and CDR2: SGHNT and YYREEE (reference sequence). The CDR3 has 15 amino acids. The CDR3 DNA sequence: TGTGCCAGCAGCGGGACTAGCGGGGGGGAGGTAGAGCAGTTCTTC. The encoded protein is CASSGTSGGEVEQFF.

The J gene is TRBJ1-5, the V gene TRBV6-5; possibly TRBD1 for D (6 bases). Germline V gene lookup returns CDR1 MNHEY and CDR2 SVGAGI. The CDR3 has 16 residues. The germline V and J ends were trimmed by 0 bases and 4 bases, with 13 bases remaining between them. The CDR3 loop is CASSYSRAGVNQPQHF. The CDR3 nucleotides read TGTGCCAGCAGTTACTCGCGGGCAGGGGTTAATCAGCCCCAGCATTTT.

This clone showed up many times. The CDR3 region has the DNA TGTGCCAGTAGTAGGGGCGAGGGTAACTATGGCTACACCTTC. Amino acids: CASSRGEGNYGYTF. The chain combines TRBV19 with TRBJ1-2; a possible D gene is TRBD1 (5 bases). V was pared by 4 bases and J by 1 base, with 10 bases between. Germline loops: CDR1 LNHDA, CDR2 SQIVND (reference sequence). This CDR3 region has 14 residues.

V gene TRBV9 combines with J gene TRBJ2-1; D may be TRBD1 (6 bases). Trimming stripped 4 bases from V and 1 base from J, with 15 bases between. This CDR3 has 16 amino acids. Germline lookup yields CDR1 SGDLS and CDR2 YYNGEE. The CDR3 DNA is TGTGCCAGCAGCCTCACGACAGGCCGATCCTACAATGAGCAGTTCTTC. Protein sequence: CASSLTTGRSYNEQFF.

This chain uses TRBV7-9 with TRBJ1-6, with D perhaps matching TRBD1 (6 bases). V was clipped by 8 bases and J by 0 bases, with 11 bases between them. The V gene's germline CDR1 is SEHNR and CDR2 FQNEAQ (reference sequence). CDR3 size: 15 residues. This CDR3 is CASRKGVSYNSPLHF. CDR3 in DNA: TGTGCCAGCCGAAAGGGGGTCTCCTATAATTCACCCCTCCACTTT.

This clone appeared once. The CDR3 region has the DNA TGTGCCGCCCCCTCGTGGGTCGGCTACACCTTC. This gives the protein CAAPSWVGYTF. V gene TRBV30 combines with J gene TRBJ1-2; no definite D call. The CDR3 loop spans 11 amino acids. The V gene's germline CDR1 is GTSNPN and CDR2 SVGIG (reference sequence). V lost 8 bases, J lost 8 bases, and 15 bases lay in between.

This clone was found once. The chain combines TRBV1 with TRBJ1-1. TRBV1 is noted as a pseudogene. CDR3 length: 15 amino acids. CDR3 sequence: CTSSQDLGRSTEAFF. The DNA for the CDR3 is TGCACCAGCAGCCAAGATCTCGGCAGAAGCACTGAAGCTTTCTTT.

CDR3 region: CASRGGAETGELFF. DNA of the CDR3: TGCGCCAGTAGGGGGGGCGCTGAGACCGGGGAGCTGTTTTTT. The chain has TRBV5-1 and TRBJ2-2, with D possibly being TRBD2 (7 bases). CDR3 size: 14 residues. CDR1 is SGHRS, CDR2 YFSETQ, per germline. Deletions cut 8 bases from V and 5 bases from J, with 16 bases between.

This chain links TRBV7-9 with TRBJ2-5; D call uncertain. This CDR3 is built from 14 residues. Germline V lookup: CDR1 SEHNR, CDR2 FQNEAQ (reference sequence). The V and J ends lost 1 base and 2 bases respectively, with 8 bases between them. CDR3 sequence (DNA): TGTGCCAGCAGCTTAGTGGGCTTTCAAGAGACCCAGTACTTC. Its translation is CASSLVGFQETQYF.

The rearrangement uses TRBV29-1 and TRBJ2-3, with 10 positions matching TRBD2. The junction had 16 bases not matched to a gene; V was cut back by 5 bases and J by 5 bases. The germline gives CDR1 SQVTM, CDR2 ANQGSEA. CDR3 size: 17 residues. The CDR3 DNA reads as TGCAGCGTTCGGCTTAGCGGGGGGCCTAAACCTCAAGATACGCAGTATTTT. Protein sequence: CSVRLSGGPKPQDTQYF.

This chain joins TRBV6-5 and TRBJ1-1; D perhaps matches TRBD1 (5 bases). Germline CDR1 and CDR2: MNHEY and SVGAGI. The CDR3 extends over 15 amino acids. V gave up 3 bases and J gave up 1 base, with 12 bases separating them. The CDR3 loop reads CASSYLGRANTEAFF. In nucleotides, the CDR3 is TGTGCCAGCAGTTATTTGGGCAGGGCGAACACTGAAGCTTTCTTT.

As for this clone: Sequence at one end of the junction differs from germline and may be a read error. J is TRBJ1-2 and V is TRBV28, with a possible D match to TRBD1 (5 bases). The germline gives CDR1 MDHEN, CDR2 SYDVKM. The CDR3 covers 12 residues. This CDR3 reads CASSSSTWDGDF. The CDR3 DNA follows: TGTGCCAGCAGTTCCTCAACCTGGGACGGGGACTTC.